Here is one T cell receptor beta chain with its context. The sample originates from a study of blood T cell repertoires in COVID-19. Whole-study context: COVID-19 samples, acute and convalescent, were from the United States, Italy and Spain. T cells, B-cell-depleted T cells, or PBMCs provided the cDNA or gDNA that served as material.

In the original processing: For nucleated cells, counts were estimated from reference gene primer amplification. Data came from immunoSEQ multiplex PCR; TCRdb stores just in-frame clones and leaves some out. D and trimming were read from the DNA, whereas the V and J calls and clone size are those reported in that table. The sample lists around 250,000 clones; 86% were seen once. Germline trimming cut 2 bases from V and 7 bases from J; bases unmatched to any gene: 6. Germline V CDR1 and CDR2: SGHDT, YYEEEE. There are 15 residues in the CDR3. The TCR comes from a man aged 55 to 70 with acute or convalescent COVID-19. The rearrangement uses TRBV5-6 and TRBJ1-2, with TRBD1 matching over 12 bases. Sequenced material: peripheral blood. The CDR3 DNA follows: TGTGCCAGCAGCTTAACCGGGACAGGGGGCACTGGCTACACCTTC. Translation: CASSLTGTGGTGYTF. The full variable domain, with the rest looked up from reference TRBV5-6 and TRBJ1-2, is DAGVTQSPTHLIKTRGQQVTLRCSPKSGHDTVSWYQQALGQGPQFIFQYYEEEERQRGNFPDRFSGHQFPNYSSELNVNALLLGDSALYLCASSLTGTGGTGYTFGSGTRLTVV.